These 10 T cell receptor beta chains came from one sample sequenced in a study of blood T cell repertoires in COVID-19. Sequencing was performed with immunoSEQ multiplex PCR; in TCRdb, only in-frame clones are kept and a portion is missing. The data show 85,000 to 95,000 clones, over 80% seen once. The sample taken for sequencing was peripheral blood. These receptors all stem from a woman between 50 and 59 years old in a cohort sampled during active COVID-19.

V usage is TRBV24-1 and J usage is TRBJ2-1, with D hard to call. Germline CDR1 reads KGHDR; CDR2 reads SFDVKD. The V gene lost 0 bases and the J gene lost 8 bases, with 10 bases spanning the gap. The CDR3 consists of 14 residues. The CDR3 is CATSDLQGGHEQFF. CDR3 in DNA: TGTGCCACCAGTGATTTGCAAGGCGGTCATGAGCAGTTCTTC.

This clone was picked up one time. This sequence joins TRBV27 and TRBJ2-3; D not certain. Between the trimmed V and J ends, which lost 0 bases and 4 bases, there was a span of 8 bases. Germline values: CDR1 MNHEY, CDR2 SMNVEV (reference sequence). The CDR3 extends over 14 amino acids. The CDR3 sequence is CASSLSSVSDTQYF. CDR3 coding DNA: TGTGCCAGCAGTTTATCGAGTGTTTCAGATACGCAGTATTTT.

Only a few counts were recorded for this clone. This sample also contains other DNA sequences that code for the same CDR3. The V gene is TRBV6-5, the J gene TRBJ1-5; 8 bases match TRBD1. The CDR3 spans 13 residues. V shed 8 bases, J shed 5 bases, and the junction held 5 bases outside the gene matches. The germline V gene encodes CDR1 MNHEY and CDR2 SVGAGI. The DNA for the CDR3 is TGTGCCAGCCTCGGACAGGGAGATCAGCCCCAGCATTTT. Its translation: CASLGQGDQPQHF.

The chain couples TRBV11-2 to TRBJ2-6, with D possibly being TRBD2 (6 bases). CDR1 is SGHAT, CDR2 FQNNGV, per germline. The CDR3 length is 17 residues. Trimming shortened V by 5 bases and J by 0 bases, and 14 bases separated the two germline ends. This CDR3 is CASSGDLFYSGANVLTF. The CDR3 DNA sequence: TGTGCCAGCAGCGGGGACTTATTTTACTCTGGGGCCAACGTCCTGACTTTC.

In this sample, this clone turned up once. The chain carries TRBV2 and TRBJ1-2; maybe TRBD1 (5 bases). The V end was cut by 0 bases, the J end by 8 bases, with 19 bases between. CDR3 size: 16 residues. The germline V gene encodes CDR1 SNHLY and CDR2 FYNNEI. The CDR3 sequence is CASSEAQWGASDGYTF. CDR3 in DNA: TGTGCCAGCAGTGAAGCGCAATGGGGCGCTTCGGACGGCTACACCTTC.

The V call is TRBV6-5, the J call TRBJ1-4; no firm D call. The CDR3 is made up of 15 amino acids. Germline loops: CDR1 MNHEY, CDR2 SVGAGI. V was clipped by 5 bases and J by 7 bases, with 17 bases between them. CDR3 sequence reads: CASSPKGDLGEKLFF. The DNA of the CDR3 is TGTGCCAGCAGTCCAAAGGGAGATCTAGGTGAAAAACTGTTTTTT.

The rearrangement links TRBV2 to TRBJ2-1, with TRBD2 identical over 9 bases. The CDR3 contains 15 residues. V lost 6 bases to trimming and J lost 3 bases; unmatched junction nucleotides: 6. Germline V lookup: CDR1 SNHLY, CDR2 FYNNEI. The CDR3 nucleotides read TGTGCCAGCAGCGTTAGCGGGGGTAACTACAATGAGCAGTTCTTC. This encodes CASSVSGGNYNEQFF.

The chain uses TRBV5-4 and TRBJ1-1; 7 nucleotides match TRBD1. The V gene's germline CDR1 is SGHNT and CDR2 YYREEE (reference sequence). The junction had 16 bases not matched to a gene; V was cut back by 4 bases and J by 4 bases. The CDR3 loop spans 17 amino acids. Here the CDR3 reads CASSRGPVGQGGTEAFF. The CDR3 bases are TGTGCCAGCAGCCGGGGGCCGGTGGGGCAGGGGGGCACTGAAGCTTTCTTT.

The chain employs TRBV5-1 and TRBJ2-5; 7 bases are a match to TRBD1. The length of the CDR3 is 17 residues. Germline values: CDR1 SGHRS, CDR2 YFSETQ. V lost 3 bases, J lost 5 bases, and 16 bases stayed unmatched. The CDR3 is CASSSSGTDTFSETQYF. In DNA, the CDR3 is TGCGCCAGCAGCTCTTCCGGGACAGATACCTTTTCGGAGACCCAGTACTTC.

The chain carries TRBV5-8 and TRBJ1-5, with D perhaps TRBD1 (6 bases). The germline V and J ends were trimmed by 5 bases and 5 bases, with 17 bases remaining between them. The CDR3 length is 15 residues. The V gene's germline CDR1 is SGHTS and CDR2 YDEGEE. CDR3 sequence: CASSRLRGSHQPQHF. The CDR3 coding sequence is TGTGCCAGCAGTCGGCTCAGGGGTTCACATCAGCCCCAGCATTTT.